The 30 T cell receptor beta chains below were found in one sample sequenced in a study of blood T cell repertoires in COVID-19. Sequenced by immunoSEQ multiplex PCR; TCRdb stores in-frame clones only, minus some. The sample yields some 150,000 clones, approximately 80% seen once. Material for sequencing was PBMCs or T cells enriched from blood (not recorded which). The receptors here all came from a woman in her thirties or forties who had recovered from COVID-19.

The chain employs TRBV5-4 and TRBJ2-5, with 11 bases matching TRBD2. CDR1 and CDR2 from the germline V gene are SGHNT and YYREEE (reference sequence). This CDR3 spans 16 amino acids. V trimming: 1 base; J trimming: 3 bases; junction bases outside the gene matches: 5. The CDR3 spells CASSLRTSGYKETQYF. The CDR3 nucleotides are TGTGCCAGCAGCTTGAGGACTAGCGGGTATAAAGAGACCCAGTACTTC. Full variable domain (remainder filled in from reference TRBV5-4 and TRBJ2-5): ETGVTQSPTHLIKTRGQQVTLRCSSQSGHNTVSWYQQALGQGPQFIFQYYREEENGRGNFPPRFSGLQFPNYSSELNVNALELDDSALYLCASSLRTSGYKETQYFGPGTRLLVL.

This clone has a handful of counts. The J gene is TRBJ2-1, the V gene TRBV30; TRBD2 agrees at 12 bases. With V trimmed by 3 bases and J by 0 bases, 24 bases remained unmatched. The CDR3 totals 23 residues. CDR1 is GTSNPN and CDR2 is SVGIG in the germline V gene (reference sequence). The CDR3 DNA is TGTGCCTGGAGATCTACTTATCGTTCGGCATTGACTAGCGGGAGCCACTCCTACAATGAGCAGTTCTTC. The encoded protein is CAWRSTYRSALTSGSHSYNEQFF.

The chain joins TRBV27 to TRBJ2-1; D is perhaps TRBD2 (7 bases). V dropped 6 bases and J dropped 3 bases, with 12 bases sitting between them. Germline V lookup: CDR1 MNHEY, CDR2 SMNVEV (reference sequence). This CDR3 has 14 amino acids. The CDR3 loop reads CASRWGGLYNEQFF. DNA for the CDR3: TGTGCCAGCAGGTGGGGGGGCCTCTACAATGAGCAGTTCTTC.

This clone occurred once. The chain is built from TRBV6-6 and TRBJ2-7; D possibly corresponds to TRBD2 (6 bases). CDR1 and CDR2 from the germline V gene are MNHNY and SVGAGI (reference sequence). Trimming left V 0 bases short and J 3 bases short, with 15 bases between. The CDR3 runs to 16 residues. CDR3 sequence reads: CASSYSPGGDSYEQYF. DNA for the CDR3: TGTGCCAGCAGTTACTCCCCCGGGGGTGACAGCTACGAGCAGTACTTC.

The V gene is TRBV6-5, the J gene TRBJ1-1; 7 positions match TRBD1. V trimming: 4 bases; J trimming: 1 base; junction bases outside the gene matches: 6. The CDR3 extends over 15 amino acids. CDR1 is MNHEY and CDR2 is SVGAGI in the germline V gene. The CDR3 loop is CASSLTGAENTEAFF. Written as DNA, the CDR3 is TGTGCCAGCAGTTTAACAGGGGCGGAGAACACTGAAGCTTTCTTT.

The J gene is TRBJ1-2, the V gene TRBV2; D unclear. Trimming shortened V by 11 bases and J by 2 bases, and 18 bases separated the two germline ends. The germline V gene encodes CDR1 SNHLY and CDR2 FYNNEI. CDR3 length: 14 amino acids. The CDR3 DNA is TGTGCCGCCGCGGGTGAGCCGGGCAACTATGGCTACACCTTC. Amino acid sequence: CAAAGEPGNYGYTF.

The chain has TRBV7-8 and TRBJ1-3; D call uncertain. The CDR3 length is 16 residues. CDR1 is SGHVS and CDR2 is FQNEAQ in the germline V gene. Between the trimmed V and J ends, which lost 0 bases and 0 bases, there was a span of 9 bases. The CDR3 DNA reads as TGTGCCAGCAGCTTAGCTGCCAGTACCTCTGGAAACACCATATATTTT. Translation: CASSLAASTSGNTIYF.

CDR3 sequence reads: CASSLFSGKENEQFF. The CDR3 DNA is TGTGCCAGCAGCCTTTTTAGCGGTAAGGAGAATGAGCAGTTCTTC. The chain recombines TRBV3-1 (or the pseudogene TRBV3-2) with TRBJ2-1, with a tentative D call TRBD2 (6 bases). Germline CDR1 and CDR2: LGHDT and YNNKEL (reference sequence). The CDR3 spans 15 residues. Between the trimmed V and J ends, which lost 4 bases and 7 bases, there was a span of 17 bases.

The rearrangement uses TRBV5-6 and TRBJ1-6; a weak D match, TRBD1 (5 bases). V was pared by 2 bases and J by 8 bases, with 8 bases between. The germline gives CDR1 SGHDT, CDR2 YYEEEE. The CDR3 consists of 13 residues. This chain's CDR3 is CASSLGAYSPLHF. Written as DNA, the CDR3 is TGTGCCAGCAGCTTAGGGGCCTATTCACCCCTCCACTTT.

The rearrangement links TRBV15 to TRBJ2-3; a weak D match, TRBD2 (6 bases). Per germline, CDR1 LNHNV and CDR2 YYDKDF (reference sequence). The CDR3 extends over 14 amino acids. With 4 bases removed from V and 4 bases from J, the gap between germline ends came to 12 bases. CDR3 in amino acids: CATSTGTLPDTQYF. The DNA for the CDR3 is TGTGCCACCAGCACCGGGACTTTACCAGATACGCAGTATTTT.

This clone was recorded once. The chain has TRBV28 and TRBJ1-6; 8 bases fit TRBD1. The CDR3 consists of 15 residues. V lost 7 bases, J lost 8 bases, and 10 bases stayed unmatched. Germline V gene sequence: CDR1 MDHEN, CDR2 SYDVKM. The CDR3 loop is CASTGIGQGDSPLHF. CDR3 DNA sequence: TGTGCCAGCACTGGAATAGGACAGGGTGATTCACCCCTCCACTTT.

The V gene is TRBV21-1, the J gene TRBJ2-1; no DNA check was done on the table's D call, TRBD2. TRBV21-1 is a pseudogene. The CDR3 has 16 amino acids. The CDR3 DNA is TGTGCCAGCAGCAAGACCCGAGGGGGGGTAGGCAATGAGCAGTTCTTC. This gives the protein CASSKTRGGVGNEQFF.

The chain couples TRBV5-1 to TRBJ2-7; perhaps TRBD2 as D (6 bases). V was clipped by 0 bases and J by 4 bases, with 14 bases between them. The CDR3 consists of 15 residues. Germline V gene lookup returns CDR1 SGHRS and CDR2 YFSETQ. CDR3 nucleotides: TGCGCCAGCAGCTTGGGGGGCGGAGGGTTTTACGAGCAGTACTTC. Amino acids: CASSLGGGGFYEQYF.

The chain has TRBV7-9 and TRBJ2-1; a possible D gene is TRBD1 (6 bases). This CDR3 spans 15 amino acids. CDR1 is SEHNR, CDR2 FQNEAQ, per germline (reference sequence). Trimming shortened V by 2 bases and J by 5 bases, and 13 bases separated the two germline ends. Here the CDR3 reads CASSLSAGQHNEQFF. DNA of the CDR3: TGTGCCAGCAGCTTATCTGCAGGACAGCACAATGAGCAGTTCTTC.

The chain recombines TRBV5-6 with TRBJ1-2; TRBD1 matches 11 bases. The CDR3 runs to 15 residues. In germline, CDR1 is SGHDT, CDR2 YYEEEE. V dropped 0 bases and J dropped 6; count of bases not matched to a gene: 4. The CDR3 reads CASSLGTGGADGYTF. Here the CDR3 DNA reads TGTGCCAGCAGCTTGGGGACAGGGGGCGCGGATGGCTACACCTTC.

The gene calls are TRBV2 and TRBJ1-4, with a tentative D call TRBD1 (6 bases). The CDR3 has 13 amino acids. V dropped 9 bases and J dropped 6 bases, with 14 bases sitting between them. Germline CDR1 reads SNHLY; CDR2 reads FYNNEI. The CDR3 DNA reads TGTGCCAGTCGCCGGGACAAGGATGAAAAACTGTTTTTT. Translated: CASRRDKDEKLFF.

The J gene is TRBJ2-7, the V gene TRBV30; D may be TRBD1 (6 bases). The CDR3 consists of 14 residues. The V gene lost 5 bases and the J gene lost 2 bases, with 16 bases spanning the gap. Germline CDR1 is GTSNPN and CDR2 is SVGIG (reference sequence). The CDR3 spells CAWESGTPAYEQYF. For the CDR3, the DNA is TGTGCCTGGGAATCCGGGACACCAGCCTACGAGCAGTACTTC. The variable domain in full, completed from reference TRBV30 and TRBJ2-7, reads SQTIHQWPATLVQPVGSPLSLECTVEGTSNPNLYWYRQAAGRGLQLLFYSVGIGQISSEVPQNLSASRPQDRQFILSSKKLLLSDSGFYLCAWESGTPAYEQYFGPGTRLTVT.

The chain combines TRBV11-2 with TRBJ1-1, with D hard to call. CDR1 and CDR2 (germline): SGHAT, FQNNGV. The V and J ends lost 1 base and 2 bases respectively, with 8 bases between them. This CDR3 is 14 amino acids long. CDR3 residues: CASSLGARNTEAFF. For the CDR3, the DNA is TGTGCCAGCAGCTTAGGTGCCAGAAACACTGAAGCTTTCTTT.

The CDR3 region has the DNA TGTGCCTGGGAAGGGACTGGGGCCTTGGGTGAGCAGTTCTTC. Its translation is CAWEGTGALGEQFF. The rearrangement links TRBV30 to TRBJ2-1; perhaps TRBD2 as D (6 bases). Trimming took off 5 bases at V and 9 bases at J, with 20 bases between the two ends. The CDR3 totals 14 residues. CDR1 and CDR2 (germline): GTSNPN, SVGIG (reference sequence).

V is TRBV4-1 and J is TRBJ2-3; 12 positions agree with TRBD1. The CDR3 has 17 amino acids. Germline V gene lookup returns CDR1 MGHRA and CDR2 YSYEKL. V lost 2 bases to trimming and J lost 3 bases; unmatched junction nucleotides: 6. Written as DNA, the CDR3 is TGCGCCAGCAGCCAAACTCGGGACAGGGGGCCGACAGATACGCAGTATTTT. Encoded protein: CASSQTRDRGPTDTQYF.

This clone has a single count. The J gene is TRBJ2-3, the V gene TRBV5-8; 7 bases fit TRBD2. CDR1 is SGHTS and CDR2 is YDEGEE in the germline V gene. V lost 5 bases, J lost 3 bases, and 12 bases stayed unmatched. The CDR3 has 16 residues. In DNA form, the CDR3 reads TGTGCCAGCAGTACGGGGGGAGGTAGCGTAACAGATACGCAGTATTTT. Translated: CASSTGGGSVTDTQYF.

This clone was found once. V is TRBV4-1 and J is TRBJ2-7; 13 bases agree with TRBD2. Trimming at V came to 2 bases and at J to 5 bases, leaving 3 bases not matched to a gene. This CDR3 contains 15 residues. CDR1 MGHRA and CDR2 YSYEKL come from the germline V gene. The DNA for the CDR3 is TGCGCCAGCAGCCAAACTAGCGGGAGGGCCGACGAGCAGTACTTC. It translates to CASSQTSGRADEQYF.

The chain carries TRBV5-1 and TRBJ2-1; TRBD2 aligns across 13 bases. The CDR3 spans 15 residues. Germline V gene lookup returns CDR1 SGHRS and CDR2 YFSETQ. V trimming: 0 bases; J trimming: 7 bases; junction bases outside the gene matches: 1. For the CDR3, the DNA is TGCGCCAGCAGCTTGGTGACTAGCGGGGGGAATGAGCAGTTCTTC. Translation: CASSLVTSGGNEQFF.

The rearrangement joins TRBV15 to TRBJ2-3, with TRBD2 matching over 12 bases. The CDR3 totals 17 residues. V gave up 4 bases and J gave up 4 bases; unmatched junction bases: 9. The germline V gene has CDR1 LNHNV and CDR2 YYDKDF (reference sequence). The CDR3 DNA is TGTGCCACCAGCACCCCGAATCTAGCGGGGGGGCCAGATACGCAGTATTTT. It encodes CATSTPNLAGGPDTQYF.

The rearrangement uses TRBV4-1 and TRBJ1-2; D is ambiguous. The CDR3 runs to 14 residues. Germline CDR1 is MGHRA and CDR2 is YSYEKL. V lost 1 base and J 4 bases, leaving 10 bases between the germline ends. The CDR3 sequence is CASSQGPGSYGYTF. The CDR3 nucleotides are TGCGCCAGCAGCCAAGGTCCGGGTAGCTATGGCTACACCTTC.

The V call is TRBV19, the J call TRBJ2-7, with 10 positions matching TRBD2. Unmatched junction bases numbered 5, after V lost 6 bases and J lost 0 bases. Germline V CDR1 and CDR2: LNHDA, SQIVND (reference sequence). CDR3 length: 15 amino acids. Here the CDR3 DNA reads TGTGCCAGTAGCCAAATAGCGGGGGGCTCCTACGAGCAGTACTTC. Translation gives CASSQIAGGSYEQYF.

CDR3 in amino acids: CSASKILRSYEQYF. Here the CDR3 DNA reads TGCAGTGCTAGTAAGATTTTGCGGTCCTACGAGCAGTACTTC. The V and J genes are TRBV20-1 and TRBJ2-7, with D uncertain. Germline V gene sequence: CDR1 DFQATT, CDR2 SNEGSKA (reference sequence). The CDR3 is 14 residues long. V dropped 3 bases and J dropped 1 base, with 13 bases sitting between them.

The rearrangement uses TRBV13 and TRBJ1-1, with TRBD1 matching over 7 bases. The CDR3 is 18 amino acids. Trimming cost V 4 bases and J 1 base; bases outside gene matches: 15. Germline V gene data show CDR1 as PRHDT and CDR2 as FYEKMQ (reference sequence). The CDR3 loop reads CASSSNRGLGWGNTEAFF. The CDR3 nucleotides read TGTGCCAGCAGCTCAAACAGGGGACTGGGCTGGGGGAACACTGAAGCTTTCTTT.

The V and J genes are TRBV5-1 and TRBJ1-6, with a weak D call TRBD1 (5 bases). The length of the CDR3 is 14 residues. The V end was cut by 2 bases, the J end by 6 bases, with 9 bases between. Germline lookup yields CDR1 SGHRS and CDR2 YFSETQ. The CDR3 nucleotides read TGCGCCAGCAGCTTATCAGGGCCTAATTCACCCCTCCACTTT. Amino acid sequence: CASSLSGPNSPLHF.

The J gene is TRBJ1-1, the V gene TRBV3-1 (or the pseudogene TRBV3-2); D remains unclear. This CDR3 is built from 13 residues. Germline V gene data show CDR1 as LGHDT and CDR2 as YNNKEL (reference sequence). V was shortened by 5 bases and J by 2 bases, with 9 bases between the two germline ends. The CDR3, as DNA: TGTGCCAGCAGCGTCTCGCTAAACACTGAAGCTTTCTTT. This encodes CASSVSLNTEAFF.